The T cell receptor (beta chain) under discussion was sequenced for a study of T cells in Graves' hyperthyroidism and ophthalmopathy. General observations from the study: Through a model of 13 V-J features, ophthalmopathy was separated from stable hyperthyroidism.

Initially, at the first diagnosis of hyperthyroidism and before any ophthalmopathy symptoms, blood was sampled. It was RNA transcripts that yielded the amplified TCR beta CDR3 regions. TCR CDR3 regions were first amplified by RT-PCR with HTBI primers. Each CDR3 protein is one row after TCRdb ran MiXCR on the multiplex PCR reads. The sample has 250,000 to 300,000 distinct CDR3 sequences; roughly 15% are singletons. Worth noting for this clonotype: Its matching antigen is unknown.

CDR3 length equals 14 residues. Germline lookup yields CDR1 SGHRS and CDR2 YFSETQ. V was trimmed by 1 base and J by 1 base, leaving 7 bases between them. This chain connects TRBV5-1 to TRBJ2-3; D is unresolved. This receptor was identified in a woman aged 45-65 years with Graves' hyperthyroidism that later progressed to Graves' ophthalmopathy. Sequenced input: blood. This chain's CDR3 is CASSLPSGTDTQYF. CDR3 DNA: TGCGCCAGCAGCTTGCCCTCCGGCACAGATACGCAGTATTTT.